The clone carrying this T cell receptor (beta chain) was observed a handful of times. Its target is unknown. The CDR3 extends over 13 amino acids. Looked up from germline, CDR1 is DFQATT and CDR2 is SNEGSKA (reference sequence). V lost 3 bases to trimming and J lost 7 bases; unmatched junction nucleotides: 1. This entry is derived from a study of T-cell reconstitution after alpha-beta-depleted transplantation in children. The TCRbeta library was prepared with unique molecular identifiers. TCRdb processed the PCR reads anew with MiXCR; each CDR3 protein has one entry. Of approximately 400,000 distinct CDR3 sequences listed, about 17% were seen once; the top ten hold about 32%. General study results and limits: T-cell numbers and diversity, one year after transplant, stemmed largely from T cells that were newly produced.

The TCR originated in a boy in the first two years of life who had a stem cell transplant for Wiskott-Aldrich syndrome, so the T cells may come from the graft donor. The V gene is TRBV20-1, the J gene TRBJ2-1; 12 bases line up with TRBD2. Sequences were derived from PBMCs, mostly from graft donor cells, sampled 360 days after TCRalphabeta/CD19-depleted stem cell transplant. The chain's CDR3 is CSARTSGGNEQFF. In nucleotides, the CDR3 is TGCAGTGCTAGGACTAGCGGGGGAAATGAGCAGTTCTTC.